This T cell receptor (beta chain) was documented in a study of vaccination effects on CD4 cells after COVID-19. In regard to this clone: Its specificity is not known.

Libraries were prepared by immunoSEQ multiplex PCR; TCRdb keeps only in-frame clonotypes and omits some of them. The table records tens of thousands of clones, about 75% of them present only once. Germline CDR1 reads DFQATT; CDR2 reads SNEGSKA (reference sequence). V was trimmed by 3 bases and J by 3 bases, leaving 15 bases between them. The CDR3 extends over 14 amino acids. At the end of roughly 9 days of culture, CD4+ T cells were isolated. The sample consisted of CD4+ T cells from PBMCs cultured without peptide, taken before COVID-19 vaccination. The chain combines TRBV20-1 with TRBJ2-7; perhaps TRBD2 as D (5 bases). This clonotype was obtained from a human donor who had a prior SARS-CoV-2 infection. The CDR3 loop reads CSASGPGIGYEQYF. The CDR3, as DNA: TGCAGTGCTAGTGGACCGGGGATAGGCTACGAGCAGTACTTC.